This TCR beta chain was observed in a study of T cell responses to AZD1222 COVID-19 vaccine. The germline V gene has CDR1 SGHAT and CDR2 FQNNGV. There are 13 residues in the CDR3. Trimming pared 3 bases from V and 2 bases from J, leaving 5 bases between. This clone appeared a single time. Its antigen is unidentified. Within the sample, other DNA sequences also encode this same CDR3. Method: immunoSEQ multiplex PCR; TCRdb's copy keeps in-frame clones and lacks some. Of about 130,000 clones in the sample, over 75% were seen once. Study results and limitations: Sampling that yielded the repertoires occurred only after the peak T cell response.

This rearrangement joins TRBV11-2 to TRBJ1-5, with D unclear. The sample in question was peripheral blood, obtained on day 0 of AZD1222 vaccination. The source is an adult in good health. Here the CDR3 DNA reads TGTGCCAGCAGCTTTCCGGGCAATCAGCCCCAGCATTTT. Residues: CASSFPGNQPQHF.